This is a list of T cell receptor beta chains from one sample in a study of T-cell reconstitution after alpha-beta-depleted transplantation in children. From the PCR reads, TCRdb called clonotypes with MiXCR, one entry per CDR3 protein. Of about 240,000 distinct CDR3 sequences listed, 12% are singletons. This sample comprised PBMCs from the stem cell graft donor, obtained from the stem cell graft. These receptors were taken from a human donor who donated a stem cell graft to a child with acute lymphoblastic leukemia. The CDR3 runs from the conserved cysteine through the conserved F or W. The D gene is left open where the match is weak. Rows give clone size only sometimes, using once, few, many, or a class for an expanded clone.

abundance	d_gene	v_gene	j_gene	CDR3nt	CDR3aa
many	NA	TRBV10-2	TRBJ1-1	TGCGCCAGCAGTGAGGTGCGGGTCACTGAAGCTTTCTTT	CASSEVRVTEAFF
many	NA	TRBV28	TRBJ2-6	TGTGCCAGCAGTTCCCTTGAAGGGCTGAACTCTGGGGCCAACGTCCTGACTTTC	CASSSLEGLNSGANVLTF
many	NA	TRBV7-9	TRBJ2-5	TGTGCCAGCAGCGCAACCGGACGCTTACAAGAGACCCAGTACTTC	CASSATGRLQETQYF
many	NA	TRBV20-1	TRBJ2-3	TGCAGTGCTAGAGTCATGGGGTCGAGCACAGATACGCAGTATTTT	CSARVMGSSTDTQYF
many	TRBD2	TRBV30	TRBJ2-7	TGTGCCTGGAGTGTCTCGGCGGGGGCCTACGAGCAGTACTTC	CAWSVSAGAYEQYF
NA	TRBD2	TRBV4-3	TRBJ2-1	TGCGCCAGCAGCCAAGATCCAGGACTAGCGGGGGCCCAATACAATGAGCAGTTCTTC	CASSQDPGLAGAQYNEQFF
NA	NA	TRBV5-5	TRBJ1-5	TGTGCCAGCAGCTTGGATTATACAGCAAATCAGCCCCAGCATTTT	CASSLDYTANQPQHF
many	TRBD2	TRBV7-2	TRBJ2-1	TGTGCCAGCAGCTTAGCTCTAGCGGGTAATTACAATGAGCAGTTCTTC	CASSLALAGNYNEQFF
many	NA	TRBV9	TRBJ2-7	TGTGCCAGCAGCGTAGGTGACTCCGGAGCCTACGAGCAGTACTTC	CASSVGDSGAYEQYF
many	NA	TRBV20-1	TRBJ2-3	TGCAGTGCTAGAGATCCTAAGGGCACAGATACGCAGTATTTT	CSARDPKGTDTQYF
few	NA	TRBV10-3	TRBJ1-2	TGTGCCATCAGTGAGGAGGAGGGGTTAAACTATGGCTACACCTTC	CAISEEEGLNYGYTF
many	NA	TRBV5-1	TRBJ2-1	TGCGCCAGCCGCCAGGGCCCGTACAATGAGCAGTTCTTC	CASRQGPYNEQFF
many	NA	TRBV6-1	TRBJ1-6	TGTGCCAGCAGGGCCGGGATCGACTATAATTCACCCCTCCACTTT	CASRAGIDYNSPLHF
NA	NA	TRBV7-9	TRBJ2-7	TGTGCCAGCAGCTCACAAGACAGTTTCTCCTACGAGCAGTACTTC	CASSSQDSFSYEQYF
many	NA	TRBV29-1	TRBJ2-1	TGCAGCGTCGAGGGAAGGGGTGGTGAGCAGTTCTTC	CSVEGRGGEQFF
NA	NA	TRBV30	TRBJ2-2	TGTGCCTGGAGTGTCCCTCTGGGGGCTCCCGGGGAGCTGTTTTTT	CAWSVPLGAPGELFF
NA	NA	TRBV5-5	TRBJ1-2	TGTGCCAGCAGCTGGAACTATGGCTACACCTTC	CASSWNYGYTF
many	NA	TRBV20-1	TRBJ1-4	TGCAGTGCTAGCGGGCCTAATGAAAAACTGTTTTTT	CSASGPNEKLFF
many	TRBD1	TRBV5-1	TRBJ1-1	TGCGCCAGCAGCTTGGGGACAGGTGAAGCTTTCTTT	CASSLGTGEAFF
many	TRBD2	TRBV7-2	TRBJ2-7	TGTGCCAGCAGCTTAGATGGAGCGGGAGTGGACGAGCAGTACTTC	CASSLDGAGVDEQYF
many	NA	TRBV6-5	TRBJ2-5	TGTGCCAGCAGTTACTCCCTAGGGGCACAAGAGACCCAGTACTTC	CASSYSLGAQETQYF
few	NA	TRBV5-1	TRBJ1-1	TGCGCCAGCAGCCGAAATCTAGCCACTGAAGCTTTCTTT	CASSRNLATEAFF
few	NA	TRBV20-1	TRBJ1-1	TGCAGTGCTAGTGCTCAGGACCGCCCCAACACTGAAGCTTTCTTT	CSASAQDRPNTEAFF
many	NA	TRBV20-1	TRBJ2-1	TGCAGTGCTAGCCACCCCAGGAGCTCCTACAATGAGCAGTTCTTC	CSASHPRSSYNEQFF
many	TRBD1	TRBV6-2/TRBV6-3	TRBJ2-1	TGTGCCAGCAGGACAGGGATCTACAATGAGCAGTTCTTC	CASRTGIYNEQFF
many	NA	TRBV5-6	TRBJ2-1	TGTGCCAGCAGCTCGTCCCCTAGGGTGCAGTTCTTC	CASSSSPRVQFF
many	TRBD2	TRBV10-3	TRBJ2-2	TGTGCCGTCACTAGCGGGGGGAACACCGGGGAGCTGTTTTTT	CAVTSGGNTGELFF